The T cell receptor (beta chain) under discussion was sequenced for a study of blood T cell repertoires in COVID-19. For the study at large: Samples of COVID-19 (acute and convalescent) were obtained from the United States, Italy and Spain. Nucleic acid was either cDNA or gDNA, and it came from T cells, B-cell-depleted T cells, or PBMCs.

The trim removed 4 bases at V and 2 bases at J, leaving 7 bases unmatched. The V gene's germline CDR1 is SGHRS and CDR2 YFSETQ. The CDR3 has 15 residues. Seattle researchers signed up patients amid active infection and tracked them longitudinally. In the study's own analysis: Cell counts per sample came from amplifying reference gene primers. The repertoire was sequenced with immunoSEQ multiplex PCR; TCRdb's copy has only in-frame clones and lacks some. V and J calls plus clone size are reproduced from that table; the DNA served to infer D and trimming. In the table there are 250,000 to 300,000 clones, about nine tenths of which are singletons. The sample holds one count of this clone.

This TCR was recovered from a woman in her twenties or thirties with COVID-19, enrolled during active disease. Material: peripheral blood. V usage is TRBV5-1 and J usage is TRBJ2-3; 7 bases agree with TRBD1. CDR3 amino acids: CASSPGQYLTDTQYF. CDR3 DNA: TGCGCCAGCAGCCCGGGACAGTACCTCACAGATACGCAGTATTTT.